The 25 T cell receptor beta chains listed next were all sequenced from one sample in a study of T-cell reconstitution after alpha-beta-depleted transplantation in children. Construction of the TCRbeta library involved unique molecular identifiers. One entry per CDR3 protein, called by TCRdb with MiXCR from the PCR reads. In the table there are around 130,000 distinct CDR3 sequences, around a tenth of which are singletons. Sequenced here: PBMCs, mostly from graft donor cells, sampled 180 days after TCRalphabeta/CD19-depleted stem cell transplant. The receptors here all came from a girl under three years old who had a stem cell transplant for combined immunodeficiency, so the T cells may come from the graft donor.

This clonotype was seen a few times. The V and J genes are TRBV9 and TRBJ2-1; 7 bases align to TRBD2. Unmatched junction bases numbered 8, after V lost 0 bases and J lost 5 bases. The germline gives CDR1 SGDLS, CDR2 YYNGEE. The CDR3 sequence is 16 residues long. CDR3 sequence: CASSVVGGRNHNEQFF. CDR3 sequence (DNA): TGTGCCAGCAGCGTAGTCGGCGGGAGAAACCACAATGAGCAGTTCTTC.

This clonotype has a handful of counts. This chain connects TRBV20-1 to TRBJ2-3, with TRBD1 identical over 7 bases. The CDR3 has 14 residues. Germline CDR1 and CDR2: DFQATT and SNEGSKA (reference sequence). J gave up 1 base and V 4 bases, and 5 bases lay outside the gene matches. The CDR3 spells CSATTGVGTDTQYF. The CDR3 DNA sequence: TGCAGTGCTACCACAGGGGTTGGCACAGATACGCAGTATTTT.

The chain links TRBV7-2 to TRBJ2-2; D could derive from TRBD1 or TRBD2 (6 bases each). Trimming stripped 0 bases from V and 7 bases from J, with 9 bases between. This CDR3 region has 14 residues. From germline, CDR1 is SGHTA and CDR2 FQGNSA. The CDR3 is CTSSLAGGHGELFF. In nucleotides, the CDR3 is TGTACCAGCAGCTTAGCCGGGGGCCACGGGGAGCTGTTTTTT.

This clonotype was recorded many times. The CDR3 DNA reads TGTGCCAGCAGTTTAGCGAGGCGGGATCCCTACAATGAGCAGTTCTTC. This codes for CASSLARRDPYNEQFF. The J gene is TRBJ2-1, the V gene TRBV12-3 or TRBV12-4; D possibly corresponds to TRBD2 (6 bases). Trimming stripped 0 bases from V and 2 bases from J, with 11 bases between. The CDR3 runs 16 residues.

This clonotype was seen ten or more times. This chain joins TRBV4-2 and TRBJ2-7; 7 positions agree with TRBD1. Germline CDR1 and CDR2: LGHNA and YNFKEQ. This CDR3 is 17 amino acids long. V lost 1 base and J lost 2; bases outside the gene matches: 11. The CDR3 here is CASSQGEYRDSPYEQYF. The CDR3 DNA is TGTGCCAGCAGCCAAGGGGAGTACCGGGACAGCCCCTACGAGCAGTACTTC.

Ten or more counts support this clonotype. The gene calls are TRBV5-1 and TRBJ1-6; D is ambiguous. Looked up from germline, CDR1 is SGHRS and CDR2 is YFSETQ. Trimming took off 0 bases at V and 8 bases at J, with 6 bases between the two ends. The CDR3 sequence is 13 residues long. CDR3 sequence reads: CASSLESHSPLHF. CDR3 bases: TGCGCCAGCAGCTTGGAGTCCCATTCACCCCTCCACTTT.

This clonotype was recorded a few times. This chain's CDR3 is CASSGRASNWEKLFF. The CDR3 region has the DNA TGTGCCAGCAGCGGCCGGGCCTCAAACTGGGAAAAACTGTTTTTT. The chain uses TRBV9 and TRBJ1-4; D gene unclear. This CDR3 spans 15 amino acids. CDR1 and CDR2 (germline): SGDLS, YYNGEE. Deletions cut 3 bases from V and 8 bases from J, with 17 bases between.

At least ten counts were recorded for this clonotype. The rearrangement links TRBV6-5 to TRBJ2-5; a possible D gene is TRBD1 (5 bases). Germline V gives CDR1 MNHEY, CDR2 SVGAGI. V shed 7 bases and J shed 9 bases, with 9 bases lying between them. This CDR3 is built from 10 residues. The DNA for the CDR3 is TGTGCCAGCAATAGGGGTTCCCAGTACTTC. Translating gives CASNRGSQYF.

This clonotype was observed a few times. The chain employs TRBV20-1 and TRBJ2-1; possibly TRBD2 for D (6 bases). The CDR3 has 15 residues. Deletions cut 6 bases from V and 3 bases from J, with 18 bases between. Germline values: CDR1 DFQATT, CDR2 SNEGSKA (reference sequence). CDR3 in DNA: TGCAGTGCCCCGAGGAGCGGGTATGACTACAATGAGCAGTTCTTC. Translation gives CSAPRSGYDYNEQFF.

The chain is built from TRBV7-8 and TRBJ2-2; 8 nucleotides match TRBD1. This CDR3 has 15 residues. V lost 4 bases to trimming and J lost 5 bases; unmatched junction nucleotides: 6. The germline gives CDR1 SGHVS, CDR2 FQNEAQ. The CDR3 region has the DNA TGTGCCAGCAGCTACCGGGACAGGCTAACCGGGGAGCTGTTTTTT. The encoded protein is CASSYRDRLTGELFF.

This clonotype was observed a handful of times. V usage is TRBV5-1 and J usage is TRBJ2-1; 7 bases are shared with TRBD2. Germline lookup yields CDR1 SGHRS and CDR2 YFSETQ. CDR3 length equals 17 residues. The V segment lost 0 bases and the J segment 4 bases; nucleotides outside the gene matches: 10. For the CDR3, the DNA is TGCGCCAGCAGCTTGGTGAGGGGAGCGGGGTGGTACAATGAGCAGTTCTTC. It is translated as CASSLVRGAGWYNEQFF.

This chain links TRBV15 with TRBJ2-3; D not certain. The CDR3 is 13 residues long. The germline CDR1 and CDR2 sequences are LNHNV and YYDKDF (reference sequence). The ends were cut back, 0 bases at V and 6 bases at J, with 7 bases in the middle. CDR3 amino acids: CATSRDGMDTQYF. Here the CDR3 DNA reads TGTGCCACCAGCAGAGATGGAATGGATACGCAGTATTTT.

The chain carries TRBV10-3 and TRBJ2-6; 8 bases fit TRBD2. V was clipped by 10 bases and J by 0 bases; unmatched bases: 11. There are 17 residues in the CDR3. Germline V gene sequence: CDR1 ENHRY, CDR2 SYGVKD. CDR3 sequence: CATQRGGPPSGANVLTF. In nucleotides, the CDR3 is TGTGCCACCCAACGGGGGGGGCCCCCCTCTGGGGCCAACGTCCTGACTTTC.

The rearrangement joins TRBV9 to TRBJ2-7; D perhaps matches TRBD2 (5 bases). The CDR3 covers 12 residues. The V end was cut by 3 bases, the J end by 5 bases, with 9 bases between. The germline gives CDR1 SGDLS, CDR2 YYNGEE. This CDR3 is CASSGGNHEQYF. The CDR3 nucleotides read TGTGCCAGCAGCGGAGGGAACCACGAGCAGTACTTC.

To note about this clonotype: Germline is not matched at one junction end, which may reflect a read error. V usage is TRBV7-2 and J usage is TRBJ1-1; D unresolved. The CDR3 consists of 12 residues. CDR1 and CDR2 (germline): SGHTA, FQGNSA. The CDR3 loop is CATSRGNTEAFF. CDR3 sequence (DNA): TGTGCCACCAGCCGGGGAAACACTGAAGCTTTCTTT.

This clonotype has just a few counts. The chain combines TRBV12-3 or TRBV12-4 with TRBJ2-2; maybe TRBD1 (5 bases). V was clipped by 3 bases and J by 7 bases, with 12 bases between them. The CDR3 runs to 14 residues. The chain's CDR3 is CASSFSGYHGELFF. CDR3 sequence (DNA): TGTGCCAGCAGTTTTTCAGGGTATCACGGGGAGCTGTTTTTT.

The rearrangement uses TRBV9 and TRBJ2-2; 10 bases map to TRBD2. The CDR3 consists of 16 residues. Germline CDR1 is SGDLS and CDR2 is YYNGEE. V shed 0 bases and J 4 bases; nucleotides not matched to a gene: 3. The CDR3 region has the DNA TGTGCCAGCAGCGTAGCTACTAGCGGGGTCACCGGGGAGCTGTTTTTT. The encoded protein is CASSVATSGVTGELFF.

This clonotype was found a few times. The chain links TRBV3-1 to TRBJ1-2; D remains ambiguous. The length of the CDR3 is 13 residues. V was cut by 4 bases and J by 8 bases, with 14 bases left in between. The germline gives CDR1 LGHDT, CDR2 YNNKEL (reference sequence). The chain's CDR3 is CASSRAYAPGYTF. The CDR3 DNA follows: TGTGCCAGCAGCCGGGCTTACGCCCCCGGCTACACCTTC.

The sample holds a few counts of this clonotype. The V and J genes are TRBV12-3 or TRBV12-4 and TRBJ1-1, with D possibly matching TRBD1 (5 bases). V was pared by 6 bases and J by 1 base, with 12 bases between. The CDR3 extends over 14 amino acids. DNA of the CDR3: TGTGCCAGCAGGGCAGGGATGGAGAACACTGAAGCTTTCTTT. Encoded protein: CASRAGMENTEAFF.

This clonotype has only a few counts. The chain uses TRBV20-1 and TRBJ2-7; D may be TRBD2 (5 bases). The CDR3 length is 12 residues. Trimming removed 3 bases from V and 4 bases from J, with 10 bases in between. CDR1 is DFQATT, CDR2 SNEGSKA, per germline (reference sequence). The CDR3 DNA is TGCAGTGCTAGGAGGGTATCGTACGAGCAGTACTTC. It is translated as CSARRVSYEQYF.

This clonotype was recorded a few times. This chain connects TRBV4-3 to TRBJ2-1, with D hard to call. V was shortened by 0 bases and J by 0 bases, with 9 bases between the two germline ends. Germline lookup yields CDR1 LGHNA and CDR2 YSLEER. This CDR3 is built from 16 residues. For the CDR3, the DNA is TGCGCCAGCAGCCAAGATGGGATTAGCTCCTACAATGAGCAGTTCTTC. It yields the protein CASSQDGISSYNEQFF.

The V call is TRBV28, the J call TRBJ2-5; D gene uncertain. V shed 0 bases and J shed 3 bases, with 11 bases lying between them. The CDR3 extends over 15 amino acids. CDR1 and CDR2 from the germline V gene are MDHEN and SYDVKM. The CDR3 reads CASSLWADLKETQYF. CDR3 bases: TGTGCCAGCAGTTTATGGGCAGATCTTAAAGAGACCCAGTACTTC. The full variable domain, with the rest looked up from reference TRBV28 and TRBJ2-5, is DVKVTQSSRYLVKRTGEKVFLECVQDMDHENMFWYRQDPGLGLRLIYFSYDVKMKEKGDIPEGYSVSREKKERFSLILESASTNQTSMYLCASSLWADLKETQYFGPGTRLLVL.

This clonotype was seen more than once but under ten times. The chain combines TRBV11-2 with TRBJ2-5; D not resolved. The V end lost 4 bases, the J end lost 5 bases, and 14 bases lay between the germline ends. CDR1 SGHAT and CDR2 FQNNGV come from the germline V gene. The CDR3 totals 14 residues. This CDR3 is CASSSTHLRETQYF. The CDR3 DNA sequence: TGTGCCAGCAGCTCGACCCATTTGAGGGAGACCCAGTACTTC.

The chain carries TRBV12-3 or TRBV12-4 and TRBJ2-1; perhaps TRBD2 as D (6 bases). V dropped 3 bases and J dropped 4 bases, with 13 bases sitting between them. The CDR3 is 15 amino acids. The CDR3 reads CASSLTREQYNEQFF. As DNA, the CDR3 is TGTGCCAGCAGTTTGACCCGGGAGCAGTACAATGAGCAGTTCTTC.

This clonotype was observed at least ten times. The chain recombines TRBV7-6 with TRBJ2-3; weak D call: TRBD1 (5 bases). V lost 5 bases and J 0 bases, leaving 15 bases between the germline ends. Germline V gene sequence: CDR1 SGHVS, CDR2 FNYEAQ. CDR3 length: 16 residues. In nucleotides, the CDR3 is TGTGCCAGCAGCCATAGGTCACAGGTCAGCACAGATACGCAGTATTTT. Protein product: CASSHRSQVSTDTQYF.